Shown below are 22 T cell receptor beta chains from a single sample sequenced in a study of shared clonotypes between healthy human individuals. The data were produced by immunoSEQ multiplex PCR, yet TCRdb's version contains in-frame clones alone and is incomplete. The table records roughly 1,500,000 clones, 95% to 99% of them present only once. The sample taken for sequencing was naive CD4+ T cells sorted from blood. Documented subset: CD45RA+ positively selected. The receptors here all came from a man aged 30 to 45 in good health.

This chain links TRBV2 with TRBJ2-1, with TRBD1 identical over 7 bases. The ends lost 4 bases at V and 6 bases at J; junction bases unmatched: 15. CDR1 and CDR2 from the germline V gene are SNHLY and FYNNEI. The CDR3 is 17 residues long. The CDR3 DNA follows: TGTGCCAGCAGTGTTCGAGGGGGCCTTGGGGCGGGCAATGAGCAGTTCTTC. Its protein product is CASSVRGGLGAGNEQFF.

Concerning this clone itself: Other DNA sequences of this sample code for an identical CDR3. The gene calls are TRBV5-1 and TRBJ2-7, with 7 bases aligning to TRBD2. Germline CDR1 SGHRS, CDR2 YFSETQ. V was pared by 2 bases and J by 2 bases, with 4 bases of the junction left unmatched. The CDR3 is made up of 14 amino acids. The CDR3 region has the DNA TGCGCCAGCAGCTTCCTCGCGGGAGCCTACGAGCAGTACTTC. The encoded protein is CASSFLAGAYEQYF.

The chain joins TRBV19 to TRBJ2-3; D remains ambiguous. The V gene's germline CDR1 is LNHDA and CDR2 SQIVND (reference sequence). This CDR3 is built from 12 residues. Deletions cut 1 base from V and 5 bases from J, with 4 bases between. For the CDR3, the DNA is TGTGCCAGTAGTATAGCTAGAGATACGCAGTATTTT. It yields the protein CASSIARDTQYF.

The gene calls are TRBV7-8 and TRBJ2-3; 12 positions match TRBD2. V lost 2 bases, J lost 4 bases, and 4 bases stayed unmatched. There are 16 residues in the CDR3. Germline V CDR1 and CDR2: SGHVS, FQNEAQ. CDR3 bases: TGTGCCAGCAGCTTACTTCTAGCGGGGGGGGCAGATACGCAGTATTTT. Translating gives CASSLLLAGGADTQYF.

The rearrangement uses TRBV6-5 and TRBJ1-4, with 7 bases lining up with TRBD1. The J segment lost 6 bases and the V segment lost 4 bases, leaving 5 bases of the junction unmatched. Germline V lookup: CDR1 MNHEY, CDR2 SVGAGI. This CDR3 is built from 14 residues. For the CDR3, the DNA is TGTGCCAGCAGTTTGACAGGGTTTGATGAAAAACTGTTTTTT. It codes for CASSLTGFDEKLFF.

Only one count was recorded for this clone. This chain joins TRBV7-9 and TRBJ2-7; TRBD1 agrees at 7 bases. Germline trimming cut 5 bases from V and 1 base from J; bases unmatched to any gene: 8. This CDR3 is built from 15 residues. Germline V CDR1 and CDR2: SEHNR, FQNEAQ (reference sequence). The CDR3 loop is CASSVPGTASYEQYF. CDR3 in DNA: TGTGCCAGCAGCGTCCCCGGGACAGCTTCCTACGAGCAGTACTTC.

Of note for this clone: In the same sample, other DNA sequences code for this CDR3. The V and J genes are TRBV5-6 and TRBJ2-7; 8 nucleotides agree with TRBD1. Germline CDR1 SGHDT, CDR2 YYEEEE. The CDR3 runs to 15 residues. The ends lost 1 base at V and 1 base at J; junction bases unmatched: 4. CDR3 sequence (DNA): TGTGCCAGCAGCTTGACAGGGGGAAGTTCCTACGAGCAGTACTTC. This gives the protein CASSLTGGSSYEQYF.

In regard to this clone: The identical CDR3 is also encoded by other nucleotide sequences in the sample. The chain is built from TRBV18 and TRBJ2-3; D gene uncertain. The CDR3 is 15 amino acids. Germline V gene data show CDR1 as KGHSH and CDR2 as LQKENI. V was cut by 6 bases and J by 0 bases, with 13 bases left in between. This chain's CDR3 is CASSPNLGSTDTQYF. In DNA, the CDR3 is TGTGCCAGCTCCCCCAATCTGGGTAGCACAGATACGCAGTATTTT.

The gene calls are TRBV10-3 and TRBJ2-7, with 9 bases fitting TRBD1. The CDR3 contains 14 residues. The V segment lost 6 bases and the J segment 6 bases; nucleotides outside the gene matches: 9. In germline, CDR1 is ENHRY, CDR2 SYGVKD. CDR3 in DNA: TGTGCCATCAGCAGACGGGACAGGGAGGCCGAGCAGTACTTC. Protein: CAISRRDREAEQYF.

In its sample, this clone was seen once. The rearrangement uses TRBV7-9 and TRBJ2-7, with 10 bases aligning to TRBD1. Germline V gene data show CDR1 as SEHNR and CDR2 as FQNEAQ (reference sequence). The CDR3 extends over 16 amino acids. V was clipped by 1 base and J by 5 bases; unmatched bases: 8. The CDR3 region is CASSLVPGQGFHEQYF. The CDR3, as DNA: TGTGCCAGCAGCTTAGTTCCGGGACAGGGGTTCCACGAGCAGTACTTC.

This chain links TRBV7-6 with TRBJ1-1; D perhaps matches TRBD1 (5 bases). V lost 1 base to trimming and J lost 2 bases, with 11 bases between them. The CDR3 length is 15 residues. CDR1 and CDR2 from the germline V gene are SGHVS and FNYEAQ. DNA for the CDR3: TGTGCCAGCAGCTTAGTTCAGGGTAGCAACACTGAAGCTTTCTTT. Translation gives CASSLVQGSNTEAFF.

The rearrangement joins TRBV28 to TRBJ2-3; no reliable D call. The CDR3 spans 15 residues. CDR1 is MDHEN and CDR2 is SYDVKM in the germline V gene. V was shortened by 8 bases and J by 2 bases, with 17 bases between the two germline ends. CDR3 in DNA: TGTGCCAGCTCTTCCGGGCTTCTCCTCACAGATACGCAGTATTTT. Encoded protein: CASSSGLLLTDTQYF.

A remark on this clone: Other DNA sequences from this sample encode an identical CDR3 as well. The genes are TRBV7-9 and TRBJ2-7; TRBD1 aligns across 7 bases. V trimming: 5 bases; J trimming: 2 bases; junction bases outside the gene matches: 6. The germline gives CDR1 SEHNR, CDR2 FQNEAQ (reference sequence). The CDR3 contains 14 residues. CDR3 DNA sequence: TGTGCCAGCAGCGCCCGACAGGGAACCTACGAGCAGTACTTC. This gives the protein CASSARQGTYEQYF.

The J gene is TRBJ2-4, the V gene TRBV29-1; D is unclear. V was cut by 3 bases and J by 8 bases, with 11 bases left in between. Per germline, CDR1 SQVTM and CDR2 ANQGSEA. The CDR3 contains 12 residues. The CDR3 sequence is CSVEGGADIQYF. The CDR3, as DNA: TGCAGCGTTGAGGGCGGTGCCGACATTCAGTACTTC.

The V and J genes are TRBV5-1 and TRBJ2-1; D is uncertain. V was cut by 4 bases and J by 5 bases, with 10 bases left in between. The length of the CDR3 is 13 residues. Germline V CDR1 and CDR2: SGHRS, YFSETQ. In DNA, the CDR3 is TGCGCCAGCAGCAGGTTAGACCACAATGAGCAGTTCTTC. Translated: CASSRLDHNEQFF.

The rearrangement uses TRBV5-4 and TRBJ1-1; D is undetermined. Trimming removed 2 bases from V and 1 base from J, with 12 bases in between. The CDR3 has 15 amino acids. In germline, CDR1 is SGHNT, CDR2 YYREEE (reference sequence). CDR3 sequence (DNA): TGTGCCAGCAGCTTATTTACAATCGGGAACACTGAAGCTTTCTTT. Its protein product is CASSLFTIGNTEAFF.

This chain joins TRBV15 and TRBJ1-4; 8 nucleotides align to TRBD1. Germline lookup yields CDR1 LNHNV and CDR2 YYDKDF (reference sequence). V lost 5 bases to trimming and J lost 8 bases; unmatched junction nucleotides: 7. This CDR3 contains 14 residues. The CDR3 sequence: CATSPGQGGEKLFF. The CDR3 DNA is TGTGCCACCAGCCCAGGACAGGGCGGAGAAAAACTGTTTTTT.

This sequence joins TRBV7-7 and TRBJ2-5; 13 nucleotides align to TRBD2. The CDR3 has 18 amino acids. In germline, CDR1 is SSHAT, CDR2 FNYEAQ (reference sequence). After removal of 4 bases from V and 2 bases from J, the junction contained 10 bases not matched to a gene. CDR3 residues: CASSSLLAGGPGQETQYF. The DNA of the CDR3 is TGTGCCAGCAGCTCCCTACTAGCGGGAGGGCCAGGACAAGAGACCCAGTACTTC.

This CDR3 is CASSLNRWPSYEQYF. The CDR3 DNA follows: TGCGCCAGCAGCTTGAACAGGTGGCCCTCCTACGAGCAGTACTTC. The chain is built from TRBV5-1 and TRBJ2-7; a possible D gene is TRBD1 (5 bases). This CDR3 is 15 amino acids long. The V gene's germline CDR1 is SGHRS and CDR2 YFSETQ. V was cut by 1 base and J by 0 bases, with 11 bases left in between.

V is TRBV7-9 and J is TRBJ2-1; 8 bases are a match to TRBD1. There are 17 residues in the CDR3. The ends lost 5 bases at V and 5 bases at J; junction bases unmatched: 14. Germline CDR1 SEHNR, CDR2 FQNEAQ (reference sequence). CDR3 bases: TGTGCCAGCAGCCCGCCCCCGGGACAGGCGAGTAACAATGAGCAGTTCTTC. This encodes CASSPPPGQASNNEQFF.

The chain joins TRBV5-6 to TRBJ1-3, with D unclear. CDR1 is SGHDT and CDR2 is YYEEEE in the germline V gene. CDR3 length: 15 residues. Trimming removed 4 bases from V and 0 bases from J, with 11 bases in between. The CDR3 region has the DNA TGTGCCAGCAGCACCCGTCGGGGCTCTGGAAACACCATATATTTT. This translates into CASSTRRGSGNTIYF.

The chain couples TRBV29-1 to TRBJ1-1; tentatively, D is TRBD1 (5 bases). In germline, CDR1 is SQVTM, CDR2 ANQGSEA. The CDR3 sequence is 12 residues long. V lost 7 bases and J 5 bases, leaving 14 bases between the germline ends. The CDR3 reads CSATQGATEAFF. CDR3 bases: TGCAGCGCCACCCAAGGGGCGACTGAAGCTTTCTTT.